This entry lists 12 T cell receptor beta chains sequenced from one sample in a study of blood T cell repertoires in COVID-19. Assay: immunoSEQ multiplex PCR; the TCRdb copy retains only in-frame clones and omits some. Counted here are approximately 67,000 clones, approximately 91% occurring once; the ten biggest clones make up 6% to 8%. The sequencing sample was made of peripheral blood. The receptors shown here come from a human donor in a cohort sampled during active COVID-19.

This clone occurred once. The chain combines TRBV6-5 with TRBJ2-5; no definite D call. Germline values: CDR1 MNHEY, CDR2 SVGAGI. V lost 5 bases and J 3 bases, leaving 13 bases between the germline ends. The length of the CDR3 is 14 residues. CDR3 sequence: CASSRAFPEETQYF. The CDR3 DNA is TGTGCCAGCAGTAGAGCATTCCCCGAAGAGACCCAGTACTTC.

The chain uses TRBV11-2 and TRBJ2-7; 10 bases are a match to TRBD2. After removal of 5 bases from V and 4 bases from J, the junction contained 8 bases not matched to a gene. The germline V gene encodes CDR1 SGHAT and CDR2 FQNNGV. The CDR3 runs 15 residues. The CDR3 region is CASSRGLAASYEQYF. In DNA, the CDR3 is TGTGCCAGCAGCCGTGGACTAGCGGCATCTTACGAGCAGTACTTC.

Remarks on this clone: Other nucleotide sequences in the sample specify the same CDR3. CDR3 sequence: CASSLRGTEAFF. As DNA, the CDR3 is TGTGCCAGCAGCTTAAGAGGCACTGAAGCTTTCTTT. The chain links TRBV5-6 to TRBJ1-1; D ambiguous. The CDR3 is 12 amino acids. Germline-derived CDR1 and CDR2 are SGHDT and YYEEEE. V shed 2 bases and J shed 4 bases, with 6 bases lying between them.

The rearrangement uses TRBV4-3 and TRBJ1-2, with no clear D. Germline V lookup: CDR1 LGHNA, CDR2 YSLEER. The length of the CDR3 is 12 residues. Between the trimmed V and J ends, which lost 0 bases and 8 bases, there was a span of 7 bases. In DNA form, the CDR3 reads TGCGCCAGCAGCCAAGACGAGAGGGGCTACACCTTC. Its protein product is CASSQDERGYTF.

The rearrangement joins TRBV5-7 to TRBJ1-4, with 9 bases lining up with TRBD1. TRBV5-7 is an open reading frame whose function is uncertain. The CDR3 has 16 residues. V dropped 3 bases and J dropped 2; count of bases not matched to a gene: 5. As DNA, the CDR3 is TGTGCCAGCAGCTCCGGGACAGGGTTGACTAATGAAAAACTGTTTTTT. It is translated as CASSSGTGLTNEKLFF.

The rearrangement links TRBV5-1 to TRBJ1-3; D unclear. Germline assignment: CDR1 SGHRS and CDR2 YFSETQ. The CDR3 is 15 amino acids. V lost 0 bases, J lost 0 bases, and 7 bases lay in between. The CDR3 region has the DNA TGCGCCAGCAGCTTGGGAGGGAACTCTGGAAACACCATATATTTT. Its protein product is CASSLGGNSGNTIYF.

The gene calls are TRBV21-1 and TRBJ1-1. TRBV21-1 is listed as a pseudogene. The CDR3 loop spans 12 amino acids. CDR3 sequence reads: CASPRWSREAFF. The CDR3 coding sequence is TGTGCCAGCCCCCGATGGTCGAGAGAAGCTTTCTTT.

The rearrangement uses TRBV9 and TRBJ1-6; the D is unclear. V was trimmed by 4 bases and J by 10 bases, leaving 12 bases between them. The germline V gene encodes CDR1 SGDLS and CDR2 YYNGEE. This CDR3 is 13 amino acids long. The DNA of the CDR3 is TGTGCCAGCAGCCCTAACGTCGGGTCACCCCTCCACTTT. Protein sequence: CASSPNVGSPLHF. Full variable domain (rest looked up from reference TRBV9 and TRBJ1-6): DSGVTQTPKHLITATGQRVTLRCSPRSGDLSVYWYQQSLDQGLQFLIQYYNGEERAKGNILERFSAQQFPDLHSELNLSSLELGDSALYFCASSPNVGSPLHFGNGTRLTVT.

The CDR3 reads CASSVGGLSSRYTF. Written as DNA, the CDR3 is TGTGCCAGCAGTGTGGGGGGTCTTAGTTCCCGCTACACCTTC. The rearrangement joins TRBV2 to TRBJ1-2, with D perhaps matching TRBD1 (5 bases). Germline V CDR1 and CDR2: SNHLY, FYNNEI. Trimming shortened V by 4 bases and J by 9 bases, and 18 bases separated the two germline ends. This CDR3 comprises 14 residues.

The J gene is TRBJ1-5, the V gene TRBV7-6; D might be TRBD1 (6 bases). V was trimmed by 2 bases and J by 0 bases, leaving 8 bases between them. The CDR3 has 15 residues. Germline values: CDR1 SGHVS, CDR2 FNYEAQ. This chain's CDR3 is CASSLRGGSNQPQHF. The CDR3 DNA sequence: TGTGCCAGCAGCTTACGAGGGGGTAGCAATCAGCCCCAGCATTTT.

This clone has only one observation. V and J are TRBV9 and TRBJ2-7; unclear D gene. V lost 4 bases and J 2 bases, leaving 19 bases between the germline ends. There are 16 residues in the CDR3. Per the germline V gene, CDR1 is SGDLS and CDR2 is YYNGEE. The chain's CDR3 is CASSPQTQAKTYEQYF. The CDR3 DNA is TGTGCCAGCAGCCCACAGACCCAAGCAAAGACCTACGAGCAGTACTTC. The full variable domain, with the rest looked up from reference TRBV9 and TRBJ2-7, is DSGVTQTPKHLITATGQRVTLRCSPRSGDLSVYWYQQSLDQGLQFLIQYYNGEERAKGNILERFSAQQFPDLHSELNLSSLELGDSALYFCASSPQTQAKTYEQYFGPGTRLTVT.

The chain uses TRBV19 and TRBJ1-1; TRBD1 aligns across 10 bases. This CDR3 comprises 13 residues. CDR1 is LNHDA and CDR2 is SQIVND in the germline V gene (reference sequence). V lost 9 bases and J lost 4; bases outside the gene matches: 5. The DNA of the CDR3 is TGTGCCAGCAGGACAGGGGGTATCACTGAAGCTTTCTTT. Protein product: CASRTGGITEAFF.